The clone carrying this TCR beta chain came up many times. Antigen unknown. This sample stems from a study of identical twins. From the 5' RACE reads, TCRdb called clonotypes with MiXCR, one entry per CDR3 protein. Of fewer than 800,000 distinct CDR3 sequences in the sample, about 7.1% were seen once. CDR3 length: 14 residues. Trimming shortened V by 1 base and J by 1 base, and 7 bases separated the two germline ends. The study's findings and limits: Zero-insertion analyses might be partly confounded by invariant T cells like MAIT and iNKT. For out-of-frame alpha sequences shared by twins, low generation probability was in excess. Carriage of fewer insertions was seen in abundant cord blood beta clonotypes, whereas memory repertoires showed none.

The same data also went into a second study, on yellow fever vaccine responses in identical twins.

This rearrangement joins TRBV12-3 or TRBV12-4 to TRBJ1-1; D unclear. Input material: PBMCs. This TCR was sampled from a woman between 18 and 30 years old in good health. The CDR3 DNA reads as TGTGCCAGCAGTTTAGGGGCAGAGAACACTGAAGCTTTCTTT. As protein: CASSLGAENTEAFF.